These 10 T cell receptor beta chains share one sample of origin, sequenced in a study of T-cell memory formation after mild COVID-19. TCRdb reprocessed the 5' RACE reads with MiXCR, giving one entry per CDR3 protein. This sample has around 210,000 distinct CDR3 sequences, with more than 8% found just once. Sequencing was done on a sample of PBMCs or a T cell subset sorted from them (not recorded which). These receptors were obtained from a young man who had mild COVID-19 (a few samples of this study predate the infection). Cell type and time point are not known.

The V and J genes are TRBV19 and TRBJ2-1, with D perhaps being TRBD1 or TRBD2 (6 bases each). V lost 4 bases and J lost 4, with 11 bases in between. CDR3 length: 14 amino acids. Per germline, CDR1 LNHDA and CDR2 SQIVND (reference sequence). CDR3 nucleotides: TGTGCCAGTAGTAGGAGGGGGGCTTACAATGAGCAGTTCTTC. Translated: CASSRRGAYNEQFF.

This clonotype has ten or more counts. The chain is built from TRBV7-2 and TRBJ2-5, with D uncertain. The V and J ends lost 5 bases and 1 base respectively, with 2 bases between them. In germline, CDR1 is SGHTA, CDR2 FQGNSA. The length of the CDR3 is 11 residues. CDR3 nucleotide sequence: TGTGCCAGCAGCGTCCAAGAGACCCAGTACTTC. This encodes CASSVQETQYF.

This clonotype has just a few counts. V usage is TRBV6-5 and J usage is TRBJ1-6; no clear D gene. This CDR3 contains 14 residues. Trimming took 3 bases from V and 5 from J, leaving 8 bases between them. CDR1 is MNHEY and CDR2 is SVGAGI in the germline V gene. CDR3 amino acids: CASSYREDNSPLHF. For the CDR3, the DNA is TGTGCCAGCAGTTATAGGGAGGATAATTCACCCCTCCACTTT.

This clonotype was counted a few times. V and J are TRBV12-3 or TRBV12-4 and TRBJ2-3; 9 bases agree with TRBD2. The V gene end was trimmed by 7 bases and the J gene end by 10 bases; junction bases not matched to a gene: 15. The CDR3 is 15 amino acids. The CDR3 is CASTLVGASGAAQYF. The DNA of the CDR3 is TGTGCCAGCACCCTGGTCGGGGCTAGCGGGGCGGCGCAGTATTTT.

This clonotype has at least ten counts. The chain links TRBV20-1 to TRBJ2-3, with D perhaps given as TRBD1 or TRBD2 (5 bases each). The CDR3 totals 15 residues. V gave up 4 bases and J gave up 6 bases, with 20 bases separating them. Germline V CDR1 and CDR2: DFQATT, SNEGSKA (reference sequence). The CDR3 nucleotides are TGCAGTGCTACCGGGGCAGGGAGCCCCTTCGATACGCAGTATTTT. This sequence encodes CSATGAGSPFDTQYF.

This clonotype has a handful of counts. The chain carries TRBV21-1 and TRBJ2-3. TRBV21-1 is tagged as a pseudogene. The CDR3 has 17 amino acids. The CDR3 is CASSPVGSEISTDTQYF. The CDR3 nucleotides read TGTGCCAGCAGCCCGGTGGGCAGCGAAATTAGCACAGATACGCAGTATTTT.

This chain's CDR3 is CAISGGSSYNEQFF. In DNA form, the CDR3 reads TGTGCCATCAGTGGGGGGAGCTCCTACAATGAGCAGTTCTTC. The V and J genes are TRBV10-3 and TRBJ2-1, with D perhaps TRBD1 or TRBD2 (5 bases each). Deletions cut 4 bases from V and 0 bases from J, with 7 bases between. This CDR3 has 14 amino acids. Germline V gene sequence: CDR1 ENHRY, CDR2 SYGVKD.

This clonotype was seen repeatedly, ten times or more. This sequence joins TRBV5-5 and TRBJ1-2; 9 bases match TRBD1. CDR3 length: 13 amino acids. The junction had 6 bases not matched to a gene; V was cut back by 4 bases and J by 8 bases. Germline assignment: CDR1 SGHKS and CDR2 YYEKEE (reference sequence). The CDR3 DNA reads TGTGCCAGCAGCACAACAGGGGGCGGAGGCTACACCTTC. It specifies CASSTTGGGGYTF.

This clonotype was seen a handful of times. The rearrangement links TRBV5-6 to TRBJ2-7; D ambiguous. The V end was cut by 0 bases, the J end by 3 bases, with 10 bases between. CDR1 is SGHDT, CDR2 YYEEEE, per germline. The CDR3 runs 14 residues. This CDR3 is CASSLAGGGYEQYV. CDR3 bases: TGTGCCAGCAGCTTGGCCGGCGGTGGCTACGAGCAGTACGTC.

This clonotype was seen more than once but under ten times. The rearrangement joins TRBV7-2 to TRBJ1-1; 8 bases map to TRBD1. This CDR3 region has 12 residues. Germline lookup yields CDR1 SGHTA and CDR2 FQGNSA. Trimming removed 5 bases from V and 8 bases from J; junction bases left unmatched: 4. CDR3 region: CASSRDRIEAFF. The CDR3 nucleotides are TGTGCCAGCAGCCGGGACAGGATCGAAGCTTTCTTT.